The 2 T cell receptor beta chains below were found in one sample sequenced in a study of T cell responses to AZD1222 COVID-19 vaccine. Measured with immunoSEQ multiplex PCR; TCRdb has only the in-frame clones, and not every one. The sample has approximately 170,000 clones, 80% to 95% seen once. Sample: peripheral blood, taken on day 0 of AZD1222 vaccination. These receptors were collected from an adult in good health.

This chain uses TRBV21-1 with TRBJ2-1; TRBD2 reflects the table's D call only, with no check against the DNA. TRBV21-1 is annotated as a pseudogene. The CDR3 loop spans 16 amino acids. CDR3 DNA sequence: TGTGCCAGCAGCACCCTGACTAGCCCCTCCTACAATGAGCAGTTCTTC. Protein product: CASSTLTSPSYNEQFF.

The chain carries TRBV24-1 and TRBJ1-1; D may be TRBD1 (6 bases). Per the germline V gene, CDR1 is KGHDR and CDR2 is SFDVKD. This CDR3 has 15 residues. V lost 8 bases and J lost 3, with 18 bases in between. The CDR3 reads CATKGEGGLDTEAFF. The CDR3, as DNA: TGTGCCACCAAAGGGGAGGGGGGGTTGGACACTGAAGCTTTCTTT.